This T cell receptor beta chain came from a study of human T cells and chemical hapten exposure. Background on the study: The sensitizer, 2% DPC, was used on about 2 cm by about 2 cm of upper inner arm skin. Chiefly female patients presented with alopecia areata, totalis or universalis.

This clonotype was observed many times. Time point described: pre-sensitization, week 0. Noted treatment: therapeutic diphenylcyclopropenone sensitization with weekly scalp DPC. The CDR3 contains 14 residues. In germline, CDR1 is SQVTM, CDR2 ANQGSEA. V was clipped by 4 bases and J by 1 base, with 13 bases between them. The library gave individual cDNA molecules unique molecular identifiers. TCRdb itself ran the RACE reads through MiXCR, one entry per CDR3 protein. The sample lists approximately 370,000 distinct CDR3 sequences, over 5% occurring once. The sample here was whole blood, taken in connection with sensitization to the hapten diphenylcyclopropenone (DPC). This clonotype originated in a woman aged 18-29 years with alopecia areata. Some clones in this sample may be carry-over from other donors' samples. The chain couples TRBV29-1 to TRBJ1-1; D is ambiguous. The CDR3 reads CSVATTRPNTEAFF. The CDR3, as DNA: TGCAGCGTTGCGACGACGAGACCGAACACTGAAGCTTTCTTT.